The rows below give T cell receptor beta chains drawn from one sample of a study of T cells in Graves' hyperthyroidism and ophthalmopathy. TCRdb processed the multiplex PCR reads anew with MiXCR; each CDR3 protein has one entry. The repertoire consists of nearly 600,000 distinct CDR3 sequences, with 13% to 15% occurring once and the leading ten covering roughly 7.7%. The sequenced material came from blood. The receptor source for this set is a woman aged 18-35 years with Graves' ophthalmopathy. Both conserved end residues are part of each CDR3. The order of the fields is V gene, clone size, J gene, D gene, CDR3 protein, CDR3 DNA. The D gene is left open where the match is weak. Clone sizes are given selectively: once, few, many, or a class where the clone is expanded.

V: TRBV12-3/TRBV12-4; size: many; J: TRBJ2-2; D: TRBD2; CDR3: CASSLGPGLAGSNTGELFF; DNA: TGTGCCAGCAGTTTGGGACCCGGACTAGCGGGATCGAACACCGGGGAGCTGTTTTTT
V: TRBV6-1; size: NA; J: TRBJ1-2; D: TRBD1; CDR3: CASSIGGLGPRYGYTF; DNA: TGTGCCAGCAGCATAGGGGGCCTTGGCCCCCGCTATGGCTACACCTTC
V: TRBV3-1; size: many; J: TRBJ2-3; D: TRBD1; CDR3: CASSQAQGVLDTQYF; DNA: TGTGCCAGCAGCCAAGCCCAGGGGGTATTAGATACGCAGTATTTT
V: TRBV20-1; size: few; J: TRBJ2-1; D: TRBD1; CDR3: CSARVQGQGKYNEQFF; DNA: TGCAGTGCTAGAGTTCAAGGACAGGGGAAGTACAATGAGCAGTTCTTC
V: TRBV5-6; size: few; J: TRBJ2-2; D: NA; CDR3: CASSMGAAPGKAGELFF; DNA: TGTGCCAGCAGCATGGGGGCCGCACCAGGGAAAGCCGGGGAGCTGTTTTTT
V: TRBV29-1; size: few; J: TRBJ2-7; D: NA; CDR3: CSVSPPVSREDPYEQYF; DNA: TGCAGCGTTAGCCCTCCGGTCTCCAGGGAGGACCCCTACGAGCAGTACTTC
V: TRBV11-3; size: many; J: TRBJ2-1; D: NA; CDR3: CASSLTPSYNEQFF; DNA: TGTGCCAGCAGCTTAACACCCTCCTACAATGAGCAGTTCTTC
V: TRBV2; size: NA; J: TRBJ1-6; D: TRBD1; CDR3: CASLGQGTSPLHF; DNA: TGTGCCAGCCTGGGACAGGGTACTTCACCCCTCCACTTT
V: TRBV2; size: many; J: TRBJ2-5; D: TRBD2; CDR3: CASSAYGTSSETQYF; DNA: TGTGCCAGCAGTGCGTACGGGACTAGCTCAGAGACCCAGTACTTC
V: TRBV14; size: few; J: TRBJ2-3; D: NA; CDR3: CASSQSFGGGTDTQYF; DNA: TGTGCCAGCAGCCAATCGTTTGGGGGCGGCACAGATACGCAGTATTTT
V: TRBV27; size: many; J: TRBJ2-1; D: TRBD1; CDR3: CASSIRDRGHYEQFF; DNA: TGTGCCAGCAGTATCCGGGACAGGGGGCACTATGAGCAGTTCTTC
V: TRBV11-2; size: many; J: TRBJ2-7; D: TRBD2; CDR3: CASSTTSGSLREQYF; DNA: TGTGCCAGCAGCACCACTAGCGGGAGTCTGAGGGAGCAGTACTTC
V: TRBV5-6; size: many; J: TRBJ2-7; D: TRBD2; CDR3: CASSSGLAGGYEQYF; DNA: TGTGCCAGCAGCTCCGGACTAGCGGGGGGCTACGAGCAGTACTTC
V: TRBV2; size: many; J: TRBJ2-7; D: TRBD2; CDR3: CASISTSGYEQYF; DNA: TGTGCCAGCATTTCGACTAGCGGCTACGAGCAGTACTTC
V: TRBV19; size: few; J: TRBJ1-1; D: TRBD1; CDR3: CASNAGTGWGSTEAFF; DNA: TGTGCCAGTAATGCCGGGACAGGGTGGGGGAGCACTGAAGCTTTCTTT
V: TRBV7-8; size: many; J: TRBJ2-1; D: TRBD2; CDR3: CASSSFGGQTSGRGEQFF; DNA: TGTGCCAGCAGCTCCTTCGGTGGGCAAACTAGCGGGAGAGGAGAGCAGTTCTTC
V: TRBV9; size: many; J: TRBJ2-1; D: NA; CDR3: CASSVESNRAYNEQFF; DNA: TGTGCCAGCAGCGTAGAATCCAATAGGGCCTACAATGAGCAGTTCTTC
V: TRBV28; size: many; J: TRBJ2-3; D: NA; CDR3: CASRLLGGVPSTDTQYF; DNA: TGTGCCAGCAGACTCCTGGGGGGAGTCCCTAGCACAGATACGCAGTATTTT
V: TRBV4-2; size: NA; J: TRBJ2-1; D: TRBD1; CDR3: CASSQGHGDRAYNEQFF; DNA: TGTGCCAGCAGCCAAGGCCATGGGGACAGGGCTTACAATGAGCAGTTCTTC
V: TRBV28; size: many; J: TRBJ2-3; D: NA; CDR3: CASSNPDGTDTQYF; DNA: TGTGCCAGCAGCAATCCGGATGGCACAGATACGCAGTATTTT
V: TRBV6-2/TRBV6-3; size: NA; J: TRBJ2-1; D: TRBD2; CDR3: CASSWTSGSFGNEQFF; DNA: TGTGCCAGCAGCTGGACTAGCGGGAGTTTTGGGAATGAGCAGTTCTTC
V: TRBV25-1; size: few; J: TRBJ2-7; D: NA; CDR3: CASSEPTRGSYEQYF; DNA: TGTGCCAGCAGTGAGCCCACGAGGGGGTCCTACGAGCAGTACTTC
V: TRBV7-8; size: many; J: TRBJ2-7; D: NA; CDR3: CASSLDRLGEQYF; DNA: TGTGCCAGCAGCTTAGACCGACTCGGGGAGCAGTACTTC
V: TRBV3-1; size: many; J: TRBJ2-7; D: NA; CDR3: CASSLRSGELYEQYF; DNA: TGTGCCAGCAGCCTTCGTTCCGGAGAACTCTACGAGCAGTACTTC
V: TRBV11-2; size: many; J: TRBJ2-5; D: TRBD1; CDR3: CASSGTGRKTQYF; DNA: TGTGCCAGCAGCGGGACAGGGAGGAAGACCCAGTACTTC
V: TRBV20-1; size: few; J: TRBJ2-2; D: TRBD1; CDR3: CSARDGQGTNTGELFF; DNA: TGCAGTGCTAGAGACGGACAGGGAACAAACACCGGGGAGCTGTTTTTT
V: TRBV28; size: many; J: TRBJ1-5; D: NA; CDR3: CASSSRRGDQPQHF; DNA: TGTGCCAGCAGCTCCAGGAGGGGCGATCAGCCCCAGCATTTT
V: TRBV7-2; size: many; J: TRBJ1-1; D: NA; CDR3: CASSVTLRDTEAFF; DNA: TGTGCCAGCAGCGTCACATTAAGAGACACTGAAGCTTTCTTT
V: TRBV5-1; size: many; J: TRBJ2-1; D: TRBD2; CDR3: CASSLASGRATNNEQFF; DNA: TGCGCCAGCAGCTTGGCTAGCGGGAGGGCCACGAACAATGAGCAGTTCTTC
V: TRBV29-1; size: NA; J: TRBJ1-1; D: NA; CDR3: CSVNLPRGDSSMNTEAFF; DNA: TGCAGCGTTAACCTGCCAAGGGGCGACAGCTCCATGAACACTGAAGCTTTCTTT
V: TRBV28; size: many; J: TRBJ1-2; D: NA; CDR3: CASRAEGLNYGYTF; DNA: TGTGCCAGCCGAGCAGAGGGGTTGAACTATGGCTACACCTTC
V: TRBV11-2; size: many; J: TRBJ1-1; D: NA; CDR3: CASSLGKGWGATEAFF; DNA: TGTGCCAGCAGCTTAGGAAAGGGGTGGGGGGCCACTGAAGCTTTCTTT
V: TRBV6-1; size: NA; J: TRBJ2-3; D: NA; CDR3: CASSDGPGWTDTQYF; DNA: TGTGCCAGCAGTGACGGCCCAGGGTGGACAGATACGCAGTATTTT
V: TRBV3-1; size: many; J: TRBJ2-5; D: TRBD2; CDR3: CASSHSAGGETQYF; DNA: TGTGCCAGCAGCCATAGTGCGGGAGGGGAGACCCAGTACTTC